The rows below give T cell receptor beta chains drawn from one sample of a study of cytomegalovirus exposure and HLA in healthy donors. Repertoires were generated with immunoSEQ multiplex PCR, while TCRdb's copy carries only in-frame clones and drops some. The table shows approximately 290,000 clones, with roughly 80% occurring only once. Sequencing was performed on PBMCs. The receptors here all came from a girl aged 2-9 years in good health and CMV-seronegative. Both conserved end residues are part of each CDR3. A D gene is named only where the DNA matches it firmly. Clone size is not always given. Where it is, it says once, few, many or a class for expanded clones.

>TRBJ2-2|NA|13|TRBV6-1|NA
CASSRDYTGELFF
TGTGCCAGCAGTCGGGACTACACCGGGGAGCTGTTTTTT
>TRBJ2-2|NA|17|TRBV19|TRBD2
CASNDYSRGANTGELFF
TGTGCCAGTAACGACTACAGTCGGGGGGCGAACACCGGGGAGCTGTTTTTT
>TRBJ2-7|NA|11|TRBV4-1|NA
CASSRNQEQYF
TGCGCCAGCAGCCGCAACCAGGAGCAGTACTTC
>TRBJ1-1|NA|13|TRBV28|NA
CASWRSMNTEAFF
TGTGCCAGCTGGCGGAGCATGAACACTGAAGCTTTCTTT
>TRBJ2-1|NA|12|TRBV30|TRBD1
CAWGTDGNEQFF
TGTGCCTGGGGGACAGACGGTAATGAGCAGTTCTTC
>TRBJ1-1|few|11|TRBV20-1|NA
CSAHRATEAFF
TGCAGTGCTCACAGGGCTACTGAAGCTTTCTTT
>TRBJ2-7|NA|13|TRBV6-5|NA
CASGRGSPYEQYF
TGTGCCAGCGGACGGGGGTCGCCCTACGAGCAGTACTTC
>TRBJ1-5|NA|13|TRBV28|NA
CASFGGPYQPQHF
TGTGCCAGTTTTGGGGGCCCTTATCAGCCCCAGCATTTT
>TRBJ2-1|NA|15|TRBV5-1|TRBD2
CASGPGTSTYNEQFF
TGCGCCAGCGGACCCGGGACTAGCACCTACAATGAGCAGTTCTTC
>TRBJ2-5|NA|13|TRBV7-7|TRBD2
CASSRGGQETQYF
TGTGCCAGCAGTCGGGGGGGCCAGGAGACCCAGTACTTC
>TRBJ1-3|NA|13|TRBV30|NA
CAWRKPGENTIYF
TGTGCCTGGAGGAAGCCCGGTGAGAACACCATATATTTT
>TRBJ1-1|NA|15|TRBV18|NA
CASLRLVAGASEAFF
TGTGCCAGCTTAAGACTGGTCGCAGGGGCTTCTGAAGCTTTCTTT
>TRBJ2-3|NA|17|TRBV7-2|NA
CASSPYPPLTSTDTQYF
TGTGCCAGCAGCCCCTACCCCCCCCTAACTAGCACAGATACGCAGTATTTT
>TRBJ2-1|NA|14|TRBV19|NA
CASSIAGEYNEQFF
TGTGCCAGTAGTATAGCGGGGGAGTACAATGAGCAGTTCTTC
>TRBJ2-7|few|11|TRBV28|NA
CASRTLYEQYF
TGTGCCAGTAGGACACTTTACGAGCAGTACTTC
>TRBJ1-5|NA|14|TRBV28|NA
CATNSSPLGQPQHF
TGTGCCACCAACTCCTCGCCCCTAGGTCAGCCCCAGCATTTT
>TRBJ2-7|NA|14|TRBV6-5|TRBD1
CASSYSQGTYEQYF
TGTGCCAGCAGTTACTCACAGGGGACCTACGAGCAGTACTTC
>TRBJ2-5|NA|13|TRBV6-6|TRBD2
CASSWEGRETQYF
TGTGCCAGCAGCTGGGAGGGTCGAGAGACCCAGTACTTC
>TRBJ2-7|NA|16|TRBV18|TRBD1
CASSLRQGAPTYEQYF
TGTGCCAGCTCATTACGACAGGGAGCCCCAACCTACGAGCAGTACTTC
>TRBJ2-1|few|12|TRBV27|NA
CASSITGNEQFF
TGTGCCAGCAGTATAACAGGGAATGAGCAGTTCTTC
>TRBJ2-7|NA|15|TRBV27|TRBD1
CASSLVGTASYEQYF
TGTGCCAGCAGTTTAGTCGGGACAGCTTCCTACGAGCAGTACTTC
>TRBJ2-3|NA|12|TRBV7-9|NA
CAIRRETDTQYF
TGTGCCATTAGGAGGGAAACAGATACGCAGTATTTT
>TRBJ1-1|once|14|TRBV6-1|NA
CASNVVGANTEAFF
TGTGCCAGTAACGTAGTGGGGGCGAACACTGAAGCTTTCTTT
>TRBJ2-1|NA|16|TRBV5-1|TRBD2
CASSLAGTSGDNEQFF
TGCGCCAGCAGCTTGGCCGGGACTAGCGGCGACAATGAGCAGTTCTTC
>TRBJ2-7|NA|15|TRBV4-1|NA
CASSHERGGLDEQYF
TGCGCCAGCAGCCATGAAAGGGGTGGCTTGGACGAGCAGTACTTC
>TRBJ2-5|NA|14|TRBV30|NA
CAWSVLGPQETQYF
TGTGCCTGGAGCGTATTGGGGCCCCAAGAGACCCAGTACTTC
>TRBJ2-7|NA|15|TRBV28|TRBD2
CASSRPSGKTYEQYF
TGTGCCAGCAGCCGTCCTAGCGGGAAGACCTACGAGCAGTACTTC
>TRBJ2-5|NA|16|TRBV4-1|TRBD1
CASSPPLDRGSETQYF
TGCGCCAGCAGCCCCCCCTTAGACAGGGGTTCGGAGACCCAGTACTTC
>TRBJ2-7|once|15|TRBV4-2|TRBD1
CASSPRTGSTYEQYF
TGTGCCAGCAGCCCTCGGACAGGCAGCACCTACGAGCAGTACTTC
>TRBJ2-3|NA|14|TRBV28|TRBD2
CASIRLAGSDTQYF
TGTGCCAGCATCAGACTAGCGGGATCAGATACGCAGTATTTT
>TRBJ2-7|once|16|TRBV18|TRBD1
CASSPADRARSYEQYF
TGTGCCAGCTCACCAGCAGACAGGGCTAGGTCCTACGAGCAGTACTTC
>TRBJ2-1|NA|15|TRBV7-6|NA
CASRSDSYPYNEQFF
TGTGCCAGCAGATCCGACAGCTACCCGTACAATGAGCAGTTCTTC
>TRBJ2-5|NA|15|TRBV2|NA
CASSWDTLSRETQYF
TGTGCCAGCAGTTGGGACACACTCTCCAGGGAGACCCAATACTTC
>TRBJ1-2|NA|16|TRBV2|TRBD1
CASSGPWQGAGYGYTF
TGTGCCAGCAGCGGGCCGTGGCAGGGGGCTGGCTATGGCTACACCTTC
>TRBJ1-2|NA|14|TRBV6-5|NA
CASSYQRGGYGYTF
TGTGCCAGCAGTTACCAAAGAGGGGGATATGGCTACACCTTC
>TRBJ1-1|NA|17|TRBV9|TRBD1
CASSVAPPDRLSTEAFF
TGTGCCAGCAGCGTAGCCCCCCCGGACAGGCTGTCCACTGAAGCTTTCTTT
>TRBJ1-4|NA|19|TRBV4-2|TRBD1
CASSQEVAEQGVYEEKLFF
TGTGCCAGCAGCCAAGAGGTGGCGGAACAGGGGGTTTACGAAGAAAAACTGTTTTTT
>TRBJ2-3|NA|15|TRBV28|TRBD2
CASSATSGGTDTQYF
TGTGCCAGCAGCGCTACTAGCGGGGGCACAGATACGCAGTATTTT
>TRBJ2-7|NA|13|TRBV10-3|TRBD1
CASHMGQGGEQYF
TGTGCCTCCCACATGGGACAGGGAGGCGAGCAGTACTTC
>TRBJ1-4|NA|14|TRBV10-1|NA
CASSDRYLPEKLFF
TGCGCCAGCAGTGATCGGTACTTACCTGAAAAACTGTTTTTT
>TRBJ2-2|NA|15|TRBV11-3|NA
CASSLSPRNTGELFF
TGTGCCAGCAGCTTAAGCCCACGGAACACCGGGGAGCTGTTTTTT